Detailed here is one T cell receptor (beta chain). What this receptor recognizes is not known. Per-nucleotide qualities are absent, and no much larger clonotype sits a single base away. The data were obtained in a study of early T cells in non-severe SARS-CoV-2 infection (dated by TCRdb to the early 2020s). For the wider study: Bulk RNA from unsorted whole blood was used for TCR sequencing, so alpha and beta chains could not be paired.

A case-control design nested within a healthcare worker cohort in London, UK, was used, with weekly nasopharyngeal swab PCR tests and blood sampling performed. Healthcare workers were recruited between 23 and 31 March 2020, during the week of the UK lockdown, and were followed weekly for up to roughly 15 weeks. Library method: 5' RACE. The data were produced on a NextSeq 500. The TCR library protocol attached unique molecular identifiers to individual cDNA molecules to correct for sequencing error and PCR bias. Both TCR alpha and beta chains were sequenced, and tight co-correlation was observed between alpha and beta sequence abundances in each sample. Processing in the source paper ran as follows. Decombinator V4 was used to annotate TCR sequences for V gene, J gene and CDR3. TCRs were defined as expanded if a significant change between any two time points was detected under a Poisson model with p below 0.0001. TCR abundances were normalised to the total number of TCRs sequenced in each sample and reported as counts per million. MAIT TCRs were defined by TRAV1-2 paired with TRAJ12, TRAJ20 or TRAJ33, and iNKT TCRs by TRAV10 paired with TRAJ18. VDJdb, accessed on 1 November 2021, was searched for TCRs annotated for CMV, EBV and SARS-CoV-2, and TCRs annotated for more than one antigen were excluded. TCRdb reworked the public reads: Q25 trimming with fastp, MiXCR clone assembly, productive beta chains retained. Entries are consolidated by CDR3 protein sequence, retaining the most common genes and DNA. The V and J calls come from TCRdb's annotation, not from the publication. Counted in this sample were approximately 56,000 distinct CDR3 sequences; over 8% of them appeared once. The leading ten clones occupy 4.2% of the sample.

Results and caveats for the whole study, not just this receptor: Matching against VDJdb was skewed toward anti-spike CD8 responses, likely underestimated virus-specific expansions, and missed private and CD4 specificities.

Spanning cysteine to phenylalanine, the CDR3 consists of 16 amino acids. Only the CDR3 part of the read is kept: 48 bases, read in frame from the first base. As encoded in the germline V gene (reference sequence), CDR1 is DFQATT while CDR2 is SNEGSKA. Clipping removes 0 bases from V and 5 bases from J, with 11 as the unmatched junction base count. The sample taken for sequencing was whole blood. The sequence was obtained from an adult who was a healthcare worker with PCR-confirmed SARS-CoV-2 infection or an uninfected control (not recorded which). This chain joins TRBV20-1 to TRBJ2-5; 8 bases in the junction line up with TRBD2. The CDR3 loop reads CSAREASGPPEETQYF. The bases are TGCAGTGCTAGAGAAGCTAGCGGGCCCCCGGAGGAGACCCAGTACTTC.